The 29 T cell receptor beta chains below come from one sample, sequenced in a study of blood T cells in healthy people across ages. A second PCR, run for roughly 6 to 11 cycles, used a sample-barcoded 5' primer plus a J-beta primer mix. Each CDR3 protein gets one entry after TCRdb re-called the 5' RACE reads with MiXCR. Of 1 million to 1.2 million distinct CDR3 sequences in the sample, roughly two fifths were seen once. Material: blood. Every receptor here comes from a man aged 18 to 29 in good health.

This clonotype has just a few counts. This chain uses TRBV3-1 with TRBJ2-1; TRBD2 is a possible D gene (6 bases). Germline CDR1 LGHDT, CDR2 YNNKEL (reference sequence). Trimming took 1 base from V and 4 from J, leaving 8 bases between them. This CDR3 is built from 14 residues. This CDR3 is CASSQGAGYNEQFF. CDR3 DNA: TGTGCCAGCAGCCAAGGGGCGGGATACAATGAGCAGTTCTTC.

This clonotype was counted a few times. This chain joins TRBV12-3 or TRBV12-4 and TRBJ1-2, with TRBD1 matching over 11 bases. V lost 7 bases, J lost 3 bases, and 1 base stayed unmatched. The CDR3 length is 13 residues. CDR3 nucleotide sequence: TGTGCCAGCACGGGACAGGGGGACTATGGCTACACCTTC. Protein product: CASTGQGDYGYTF.

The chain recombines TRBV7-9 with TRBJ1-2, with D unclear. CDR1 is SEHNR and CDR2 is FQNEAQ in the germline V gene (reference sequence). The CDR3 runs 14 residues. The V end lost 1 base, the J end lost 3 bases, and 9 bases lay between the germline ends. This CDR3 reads CASSLVSPYYGYTF. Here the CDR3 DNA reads TGTGCCAGCAGCTTAGTGTCCCCGTACTATGGCTACACCTTC.

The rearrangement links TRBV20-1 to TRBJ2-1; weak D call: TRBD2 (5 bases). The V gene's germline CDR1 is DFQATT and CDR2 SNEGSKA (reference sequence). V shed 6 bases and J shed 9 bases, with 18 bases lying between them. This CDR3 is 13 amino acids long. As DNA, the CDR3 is TGCAGTGCCTCGCGGGCCTCCGGTATTGAGCAGTTCTTC. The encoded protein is CSASRASGIEQFF.

CDR3 in DNA: TGCGCCAGCAGCGGGGGCGACAGGTACCACTCCATTTCAGGTGAAAAACTGTTTTTT. This sequence encodes CASSGGDRYHSISGEKLFF. The V gene is TRBV4-1, the J gene TRBJ1-4, with a tentative D call TRBD1 (6 bases). V lost 5 bases and J lost 7, with 29 bases in between. The CDR3 runs 19 residues. CDR1 and CDR2 from the germline V gene are MGHRA and YSYEKL.

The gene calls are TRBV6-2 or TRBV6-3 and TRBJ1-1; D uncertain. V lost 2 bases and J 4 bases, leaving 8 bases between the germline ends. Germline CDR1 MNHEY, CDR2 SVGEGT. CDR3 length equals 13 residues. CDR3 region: CASSYRRGTEAFF. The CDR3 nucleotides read TGTGCCAGCAGTTACCGACGAGGCACTGAAGCTTTCTTT.

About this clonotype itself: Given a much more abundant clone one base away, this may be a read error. The CDR3 loop is CAGSSYGGNTEAFF. The CDR3 nucleotides read TGTGCCGGCAGCTCGTATGGGGGGAACACTGAAGCTTTCTTT. The V call is TRBV7-8, the J call TRBJ1-1, with D tentatively TRBD1 (5 bases). The CDR3 totals 14 residues. CDR1 and CDR2 (germline): SGHVS, FQNEAQ.

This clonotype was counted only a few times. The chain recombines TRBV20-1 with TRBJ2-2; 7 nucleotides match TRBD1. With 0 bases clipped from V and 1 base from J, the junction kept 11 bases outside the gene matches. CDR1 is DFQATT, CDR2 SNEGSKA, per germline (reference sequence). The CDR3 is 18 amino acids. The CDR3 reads CSARDINRGLLNTGELFF. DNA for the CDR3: TGCAGTGCTAGAGACATTAATAGGGGGCTGTTGAACACCGGGGAGCTGTTTTTT.

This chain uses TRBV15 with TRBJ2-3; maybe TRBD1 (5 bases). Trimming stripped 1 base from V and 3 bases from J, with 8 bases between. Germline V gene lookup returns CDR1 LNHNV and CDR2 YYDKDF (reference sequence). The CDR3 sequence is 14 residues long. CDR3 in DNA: TGTGCCACCAGCAGAGTGGGGCTTACAGATACGCAGTATTTT. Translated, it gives CATSRVGLTDTQYF.

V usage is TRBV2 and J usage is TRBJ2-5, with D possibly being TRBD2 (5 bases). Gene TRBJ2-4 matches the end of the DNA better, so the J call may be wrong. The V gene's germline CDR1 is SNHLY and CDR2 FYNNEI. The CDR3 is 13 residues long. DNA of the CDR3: TGTGCCAGCTCCGGGATAGCTAACGACATTCAGTACTTC. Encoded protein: CASSGIANDIQYF.

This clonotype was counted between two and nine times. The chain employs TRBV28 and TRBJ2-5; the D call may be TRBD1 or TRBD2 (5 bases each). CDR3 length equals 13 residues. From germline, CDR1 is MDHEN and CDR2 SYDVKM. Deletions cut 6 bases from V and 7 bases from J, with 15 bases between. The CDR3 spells CASRDTLGGTQYF. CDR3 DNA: TGTGCCAGCAGGGACACCCTTGGAGGGACCCAGTACTTC.

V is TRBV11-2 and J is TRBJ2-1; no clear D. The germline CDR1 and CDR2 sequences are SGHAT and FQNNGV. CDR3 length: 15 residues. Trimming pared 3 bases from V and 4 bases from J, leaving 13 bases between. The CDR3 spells CASSFARQGYNEQFF. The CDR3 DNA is TGTGCCAGCAGCTTTGCGCGACAAGGATACAATGAGCAGTTCTTC.

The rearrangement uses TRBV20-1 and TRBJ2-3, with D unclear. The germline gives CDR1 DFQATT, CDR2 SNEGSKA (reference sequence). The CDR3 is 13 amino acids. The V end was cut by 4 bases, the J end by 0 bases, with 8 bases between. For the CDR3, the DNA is TGCAGTGCTACCTCCGACAGCACAGATACGCAGTATTTT. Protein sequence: CSATSDSTDTQYF.

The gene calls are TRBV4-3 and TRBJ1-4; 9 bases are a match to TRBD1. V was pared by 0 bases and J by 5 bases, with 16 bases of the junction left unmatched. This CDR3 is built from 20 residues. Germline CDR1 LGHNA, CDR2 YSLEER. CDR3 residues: CASSQDLIGQGQFKNEKLFF. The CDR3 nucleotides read TGCGCCAGCAGCCAAGACCTAATTGGACAGGGGCAGTTCAAGAATGAAAAACTGTTTTTT.

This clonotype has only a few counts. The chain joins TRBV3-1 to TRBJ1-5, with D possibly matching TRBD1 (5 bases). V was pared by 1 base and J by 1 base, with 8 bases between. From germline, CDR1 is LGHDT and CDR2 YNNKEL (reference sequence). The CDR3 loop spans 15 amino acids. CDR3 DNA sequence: TGTGCCAGCAGCCAAGCCTGGGGGAGCAATCAGCCCCAGCATTTT. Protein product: CASSQAWGSNQPQHF.

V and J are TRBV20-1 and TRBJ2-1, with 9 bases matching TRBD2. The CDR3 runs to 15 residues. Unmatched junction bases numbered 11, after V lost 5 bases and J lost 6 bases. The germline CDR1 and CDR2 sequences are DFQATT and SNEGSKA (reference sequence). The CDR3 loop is CSADRSGGPFNEQFF. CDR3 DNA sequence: TGCAGTGCTGATCGTAGCGGGGGTCCTTTCAATGAGCAGTTCTTC.

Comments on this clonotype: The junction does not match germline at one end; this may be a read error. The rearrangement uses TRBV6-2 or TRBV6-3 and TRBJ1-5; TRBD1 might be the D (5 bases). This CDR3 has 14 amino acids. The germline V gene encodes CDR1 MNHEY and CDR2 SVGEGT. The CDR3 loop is CASSPGGENQSQHF. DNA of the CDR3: TGTGCCAGCAGTCCCGGGGGGGAGAATCAGTCCCAGCATTTT.

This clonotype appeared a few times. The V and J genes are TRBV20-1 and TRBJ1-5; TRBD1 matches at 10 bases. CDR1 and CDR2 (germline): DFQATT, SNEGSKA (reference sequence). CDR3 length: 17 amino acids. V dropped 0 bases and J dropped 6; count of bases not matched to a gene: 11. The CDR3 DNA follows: TGCAGTGCTAGAGAATGGGGACGGGGACAGGGGAGTCAGCCCCAGCATTTT. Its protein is CSAREWGRGQGSQPQHF.

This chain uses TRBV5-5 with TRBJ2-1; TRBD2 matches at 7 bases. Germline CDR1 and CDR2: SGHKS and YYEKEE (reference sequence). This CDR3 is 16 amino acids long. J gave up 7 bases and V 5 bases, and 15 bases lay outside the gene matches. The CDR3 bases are TGTGCCAGCAGTTGGAGTACTAGCGAACTTCCAAATGAGCAGTTCTTC. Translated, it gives CASSWSTSELPNEQFF.

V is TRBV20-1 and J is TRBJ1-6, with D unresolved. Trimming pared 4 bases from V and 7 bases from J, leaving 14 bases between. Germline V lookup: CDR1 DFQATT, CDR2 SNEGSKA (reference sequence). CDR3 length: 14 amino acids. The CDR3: CSAIVGSGNSPLHF. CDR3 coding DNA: TGCAGTGCTATAGTTGGATCGGGGAATTCACCCCTCCACTTT.

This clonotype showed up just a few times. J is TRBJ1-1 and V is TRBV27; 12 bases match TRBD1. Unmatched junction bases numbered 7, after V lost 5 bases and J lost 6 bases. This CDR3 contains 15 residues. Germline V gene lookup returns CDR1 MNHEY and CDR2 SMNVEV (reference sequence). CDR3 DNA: TGTGCCAGCAGTCCGCCGGGACAGGGGGCTGCTGAAGCTTTCTTT. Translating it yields CASSPPGQGAAEAFF.

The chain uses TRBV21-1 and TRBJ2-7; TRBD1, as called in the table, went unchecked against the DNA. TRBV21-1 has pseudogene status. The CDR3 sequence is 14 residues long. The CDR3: CASTLGTVSYEQYF. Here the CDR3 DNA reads TGTGCCAGCACCCTAGGGACAGTCTCCTACGAGCAGTACTTC.

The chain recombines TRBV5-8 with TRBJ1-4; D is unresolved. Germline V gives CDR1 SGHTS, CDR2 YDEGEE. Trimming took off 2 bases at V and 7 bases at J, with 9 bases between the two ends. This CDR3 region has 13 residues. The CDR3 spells CASSFGTGEKLFF. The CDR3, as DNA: TGTGCCAGCAGCTTCGGCACCGGTGAAAAACTGTTTTTT.

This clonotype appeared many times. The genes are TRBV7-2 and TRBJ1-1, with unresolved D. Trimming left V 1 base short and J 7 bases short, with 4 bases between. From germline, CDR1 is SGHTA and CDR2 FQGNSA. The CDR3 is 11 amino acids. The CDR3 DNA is TGTGCCAGCAGCTTAGATGGTGAAGCTTTCTTT. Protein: CASSLDGEAFF.

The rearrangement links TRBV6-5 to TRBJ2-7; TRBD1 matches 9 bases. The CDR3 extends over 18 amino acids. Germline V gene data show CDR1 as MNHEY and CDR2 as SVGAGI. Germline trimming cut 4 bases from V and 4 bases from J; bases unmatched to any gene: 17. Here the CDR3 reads CASSSPSGQGRTWYEQYF. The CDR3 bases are TGTGCCAGCAGTTCCCCTTCGGGACAGGGTCGGACCTGGTACGAGCAGTACTTC.

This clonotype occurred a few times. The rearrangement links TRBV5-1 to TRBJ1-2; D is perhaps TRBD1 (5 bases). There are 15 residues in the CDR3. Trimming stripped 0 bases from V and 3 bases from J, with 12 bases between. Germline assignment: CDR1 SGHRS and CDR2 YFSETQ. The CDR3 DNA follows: TGCGCCAGCAGCTTGGGAGGGGATCTGCACTATGGCTACACCTTC. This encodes CASSLGGDLHYGYTF.

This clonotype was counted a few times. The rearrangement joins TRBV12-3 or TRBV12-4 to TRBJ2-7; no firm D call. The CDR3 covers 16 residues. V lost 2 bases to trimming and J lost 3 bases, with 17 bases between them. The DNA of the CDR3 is TGTGCCAGCAGTTTAAGCCCGGCTTCCAGTCACTACGAGCAGTACTTC. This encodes CASSLSPASSHYEQYF.

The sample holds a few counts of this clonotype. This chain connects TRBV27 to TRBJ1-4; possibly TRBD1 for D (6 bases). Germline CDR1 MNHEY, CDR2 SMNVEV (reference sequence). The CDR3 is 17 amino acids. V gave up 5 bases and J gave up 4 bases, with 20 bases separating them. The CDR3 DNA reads TGTGCCAGCAGTCCCAGGTTCATCGGGGGGCTTAATGAAAAACTGTTTTTT. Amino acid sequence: CASSPRFIGGLNEKLFF.

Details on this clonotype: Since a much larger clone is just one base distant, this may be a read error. The CDR3: CSARPRLAGVRETQFF. The CDR3 bases are TGCAGTGCTAGACCCCGACTAGCGGGGGTCAGAGAGACCCAGTTCTTC. The chain joins TRBV20-1 to TRBJ2-1; TRBD2 agrees at 12 bases. The CDR3 spans 16 residues. V shed 2 bases, J shed 13 bases, and the junction held 15 bases outside the gene matches. CDR1 and CDR2 (germline): DFQATT, SNEGSKA (reference sequence).